This is a list of T cell receptor beta chains from one sample in a study of preoperative IRX-2 immunotherapy in early breast cancer. This table comes from immunoSEQ multiplex PCR, and its TCRdb copy is limited to in-frame clones, with some not included. The table includes 30,000 or so clones, under 85% detected once. Material: lymph node tissue, obtained from a patient treated with IRX-2 immunotherapy. The receptors come from a human donor with breast cancer. Each CDR3 is given with its conserved first and last residue. A D gene is named only where the DNA matches it firmly. Expanded clones get a size class; other rows say once, few or many, or leave the size out.

>TRBD1|-|TRBV19|TRBJ2-5
CASSNRDRKETQYF
TGTGCCAGTAGTAACCGGGACAGAAAAGAGACCCAGTACTTC
>TRBD1|-|TRBV10-2|TRBJ1-3
CASSDRGGNSGNTIYF
TGCGCCAGCAGTGATCGAGGGGGCAACTCTGGAAACACCATATATTTT
>TRBD1|-|TRBV18|TRBJ2-5
CASSLGTGGQETQYF
TGTGCCAGCTCCCTAGGGACAGGGGGCCAAGAGACCCAGTACTTC
>-|-|TRBV23-1|TRBJ1-4
CASSQVVGEKLFF
TGCGCCAGCAGCCAAGTGGTCGGCGAAAAACTGTTTTTT
>-|-|TRBV7-5|TRBJ1-3
CASSSNTGGVGNTIYF
TGTGCCAGCAGCTCGAATACAGGGGGTGTAGGAAACACCATATATTTT
>-|-|TRBV18|TRBJ1-4
CASSPVDPGNEKLFF
TGTGCCAGCTCACCAGTAGATCCAGGGAATGAAAAACTGTTTTTT
>-|once|TRBV6-4|TRBJ2-5
CASSNEETQYF
TGTGCCAGCAGTAACGAGGAGACCCAGTACTTC
>-|-|TRBV28|TRBJ1-1
CASSPLNTEAFF
TGTGCCAGCAGTCCCCTTAACACTGAAGCTTTCTTT
>-|-|TRBV5-1|TRBJ2-7
CASSRAGGNPTEQYF
TGCGCCAGCAGCCGGGCCGGAGGGAATCCCACCGAGCAGTACTTC
>-|once|TRBV6-8|TRBJ2-7
CASSTGPTREQYF
TGTGCCAGCAGTACCGGACCCACGCGTGAGCAGTACTTC
>TRBD2|-|TRBV16|TRBJ2-1
CASSPRVAGYNEQFF
TGTGCCAGCAGCCCCCGGGTAGCGGGGTACAATGAGCAGTTCTTC
>TRBD2|few|TRBV6-8|TRBJ2-2
CASSRVRGSSNTGELFF
TGTGCCAGCAGTCGTGTGCGGGGGTCCTCGAACACCGGGGAGCTGTTTTTT
>TRBD1|-|TRBV23-1|TRBJ1-3
CASSPQGQGTIYF
TGCGCCAGCAGCCCTCAAGGACAGGGGACCATATATTTT
>TRBD2|-|TRBV6-8|TRBJ2-4
CASTFAGVGNIQYF
TGTGCCAGCACATTCGCGGGAGTGGGGAACATTCAGTACTTC
>-|few|TRBV15|TRBJ1-6
CATSRGAPGNSPLHF
TGTGCCACCAGCAGAGGGGCCCCGGGGAATTCACCCCTCCACTTT
>TRBD2|-|TRBV19|TRBJ2-1
CASSISGTSGRDEQFF
TGTGCCAGTAGTATATCCGGGACTAGCGGGAGGGATGAGCAGTTCTTC
>TRBD1|-|TRBV19|TRBJ1-6
CASSIRWDRENSPLHF
TGTGCCAGTAGTATTCGCTGGGACAGGGAGAATTCACCCCTCCACTTT
>-|-|TRBV18|TRBJ2-3
CASSLLPDTQYF
TGTGCCAGCTCACTCCTCCCAGATACGCAGTATTTT
>TRBD1|-|TRBV6-8|TRBJ1-1
CASSADRVIFRAFF
TGTGCCAGCAGCGCGGACAGGGTAATTTTCCGAGCTTTCTTT
>TRBD1|few|TRBV29-1|TRBJ1-4
CSVEGARENEKLFF
TGCAGCGTAGAGGGGGCACGGGAGAATGAAAAACTGTTTTTT
>TRBD2|-|TRBV15|TRBJ2-3
CATSRDGGGVDTQYF
TGTGCCACCAGCAGAGACGGCGGGGGGGTAGATACGCAGTATTTT
>TRBD1|once|TRBV7-6|TRBJ2-5
CASSLATGGAGTQYF
TGTGCCAGCAGCTTAGCAACAGGGGGCGCGGGGACCCAGTACTTC
>-|-|TRBV6-8|TRBJ1-4
CASRNYRDGKATNEKLFF
TGTGCCAGCAGAAACTACCGGGACGGGAAAGCAACTAATGAAAAACTGTTTTTT
>TRBD1|-|TRBV15|TRBJ1-4
CATSRPDRGKGKLFF
TGTGCCACCAGCAGGCCGGACAGGGGGAAGGGAAAACTGTTTTTT
>-|-|TRBV9|TRBJ2-2
CASNPGLTGELFF
TGTGCCAGCAACCCGGGGCTCACCGGGGAGCTGTTTTTT
>TRBD1|-|TRBV18|TRBJ1-3
CASSLGDRGLGNTIYF
TGTGCCAGCTCCCTTGGTGACAGGGGGCTTGGAAACACCATATATTTT
>TRBD2|-|TRBV7-1|TRBJ2-5
CASSLAGTDEETQYF
TGTGCCAGCAGCTTAGCGGGGACGGACGAAGAGACCCAGTACTTC
>-|-|TRBV5-1|TRBJ1-1
CASSLLPSATNTEAFF
TGCGCCAGCAGCTTGCTCCCGTCGGCCACTAACACTGAAGCTTTCTTT
>-|-|TRBV6-8|TRBJ2-7
CASSYLGPDYEQYF
TGTGCCAGCAGTTATCTGGGACCGGATTACGAGCAGTACTTC
>TRBD2|-|TRBV19|TRBJ2-2
CASTRWSGTLNTGELFF
TGTGCCAGTACGCGATGGAGCGGGACTCTTAACACCGGGGAGCTGTTTTTT
>TRBD1|-|TRBV5-1|TRBJ2-5
CASSSPGQMKETQYF
TGCGCCAGCAGCTCCCCGGGACAGATGAAAGAGACCCAGTACTTC
>-|-|TRBV19|TRBJ2-2
CAIRDRNTGELFF
TGTGCCATCCGCGACAGGAACACCGGGGAGCTGTTTTTT
>-|-|TRBV5-1|TRBJ2-3
CASSLDWSMARDTQYF
TGCGCCAGCAGCTTGGATTGGTCGATGGCCAGAGATACGCAGTATTTT
>-|-|TRBV28|TRBJ1-4
CASSAGTANEKLFF
TGTGCCAGCAGCGCCGGGACGGCGAATGAAAAACTGTTTTTT
>-|-|TRBV5-1|TRBJ2-6
CASSPRQLTGANVLTF
TGCGCCAGCAGCCCCCGGCAACTTACTGGGGCCAACGTCCTGACTTTC
>-|-|TRBV19|TRBJ1-1
CASSKTRFSSEAFF
TGTGCCAGTAGCAAGACGAGGTTCTCAAGTGAAGCTTTCTTT
>TRBD2|-|TRBV30|TRBJ2-3
CAWNMIAGETDTQYF
TGTGCCTGGAATATGATAGCGGGTGAGACAGATACGCAGTATTTT
>TRBD1|-|TRBV15|TRBJ2-1
CASSYRTGGYNEQFF
TGTGCCAGCAGCTACCGGACAGGCGGATACAATGAGCAGTTCTTC
>TRBD1|-|TRBV18|TRBJ2-3
CASSGTGYADTQYF
TGTGCCAGCTCCGGGACAGGGTACGCAGATACGCAGTATTTT
>TRBD1|few|TRBV28|TRBJ1-1
CASIRDRHRMNTEAFF
TGTGCCAGCATAAGGGACAGGCACCGCATGAACACTGAAGCTTTCTTT
>-|-|TRBV19|TRBJ2-2
CASMDDYTGELFF
TGTGCCAGTATGGACGACTACACCGGGGAGCTGTTTTTT
>-|-|TRBV14|TRBJ2-5
CASSPTRQTQYF
TGTGCCAGCAGCCCAACGCGACAGACCCAGTACTTC
>-|-|TRBV19|TRBJ2-3
CASSTRNVKGKRRTDTQYF
TGTGCCAGTAGTACGCGAAACGTTAAGGGTAAGAGGAGGACAGATACGCAGTATTTT
>-|-|TRBV27|TRBJ2-2
CATSGQDPTGELFF
TGTGCCACCAGTGGCCAGGACCCCACCGGGGAGCTGTTTTTT
>TRBD2|-|TRBV11-3|TRBJ2-3
CASSPTSGGGRTQYF
TGTGCCAGCAGCCCGACTAGCGGGGGGGGACGTACGCAGTATTTT
>TRBD2|-|TRBV14|TRBJ2-3
CASSFGGFSTDTQYF
TGTGCCAGCAGCTTCGGGGGGTTTAGCACAGATACGCAGTATTTT